These 2 T cell receptor beta chains were sequenced from one sample in a study of blood T cell repertoires in COVID-19. The method was immunoSEQ multiplex PCR; TCRdb's version includes in-frame clones alone and lacks a portion of them. The sample lists about 270,000 clones, about 90% occurring once. The specimen sequenced was peripheral blood. These receptors came from a person aged 18 to 30 with COVID-19, enrolled during active disease.

This chain uses TRBV7-2 with TRBJ1-2; possible D gene TRBD1, 6 bases. V was trimmed by 5 bases and J by 1 base, leaving 8 bases between them. The CDR3 spans 13 residues. Germline values: CDR1 SGHTA, CDR2 FQGNSA. The DNA for the CDR3 is TGTGCCAGCAGCCCGGACAGTAACTATGGCTACACCTTC. Its translation is CASSPDSNYGYTF.

The rearrangement links TRBV19 to TRBJ2-5; a possible D gene is TRBD2 (6 bases). Trimming cost V 6 bases and J 1 base, with 9 bases left between them. This CDR3 region has 13 residues. Germline assignment: CDR1 LNHDA and CDR2 SQIVND (reference sequence). The CDR3 sequence: CASRPGLQETQYF. DNA of the CDR3: TGTGCCAGTAGGCCGGGACTCCAAGAGACCCAGTACTTC.